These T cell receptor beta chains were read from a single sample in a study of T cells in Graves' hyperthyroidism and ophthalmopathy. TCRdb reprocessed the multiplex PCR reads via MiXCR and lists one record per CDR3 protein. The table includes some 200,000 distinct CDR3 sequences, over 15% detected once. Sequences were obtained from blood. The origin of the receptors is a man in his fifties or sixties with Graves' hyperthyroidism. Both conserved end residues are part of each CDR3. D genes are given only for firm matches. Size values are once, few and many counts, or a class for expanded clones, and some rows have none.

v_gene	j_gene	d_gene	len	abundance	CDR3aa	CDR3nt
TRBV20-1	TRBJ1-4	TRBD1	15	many	CSARDGRQGGEKLFF	TGCAGTGCTAGAGATGGTAGACAGGGGGGAGAAAAACTGTTTTTT
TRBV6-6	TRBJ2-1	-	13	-	CASSYLGGNEQFF	TGTGCCAGCAGTTACTTAGGGGGGAATGAGCAGTTCTTC
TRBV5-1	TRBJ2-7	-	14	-	CASSLITGSDEQYF	TGCGCCAGCAGCTTGATTACAGGGTCCGACGAGCAGTACTTC
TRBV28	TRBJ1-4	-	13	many	CASRLGADEKLFF	TGTGCCAGCAGACTAGGGGCGGATGAAAAACTGTTTTTT
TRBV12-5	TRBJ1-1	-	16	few	CASGFSSGFMNTEAFF	TGTGCTAGTGGTTTTTCTTCGGGGTTCATGAACACTGAAGCTTTCTTT
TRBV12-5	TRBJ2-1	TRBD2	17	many	CASGDYLSGSYNNEQFF	TGTGCTAGTGGGGATTACCTGAGCGGGAGTTACAACAATGAGCAGTTCTTC
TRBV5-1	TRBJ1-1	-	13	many	CASSLGGRDSAFF	TGCGCCAGCAGCTTAGGGGGTCGCGACTCAGCTTTCTTT
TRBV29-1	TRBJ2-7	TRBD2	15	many	CSVELSGRSSYEQYF	TGCAGCGTTGAATTAAGCGGGAGGAGCTCCTACGAGCAGTACTTC
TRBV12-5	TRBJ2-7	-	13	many	CASGPLGSYEQYF	TGTGCTAGTGGTCCCTTAGGCTCCTACGAGCAGTACTTC
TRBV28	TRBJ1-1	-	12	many	CASRPLNTEAFF	TGTGCCAGCAGGCCGTTGAACACTGAAGCTTTCTTT
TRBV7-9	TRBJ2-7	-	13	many	CATGGGASLEQYF	TGTGCCACCGGCGGGGGCGCTTCCCTGGAGCAGTACTTC
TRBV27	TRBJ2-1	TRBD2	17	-	CASSTPWTGGRLNEQFF	TGTGCCAGCAGTACTCCCTGGACTGGCGGGAGACTGAATGAGCAGTTCTTC